A selection of T cell receptor beta chains follows, all from one sample in a study of cytomegalovirus exposure and HLA in healthy donors. Using immunoSEQ multiplex PCR, the repertoire was profiled, and TCRdb retains in-frame clones only, with some absent. The sample includes 150,000 to 250,000 clones, roughly 88% of them seen just once. The material sequenced was PBMCs. These receptors originate from a woman younger than 45 in good health and CMV-seropositive. Both conserved end residues are part of each CDR3. A D gene is named only where the DNA matches it firmly. Some rows have no size entry. The others give once, few or many, or a class for an expanded clone.

D: TRBD2; length: 18; J: TRBJ2-2; V: TRBV27; size: -; CDR3: CASGWGGLAGGFIGELFF; DNA: TGTGCCAGCGGCTGGGGGGGACTAGCGGGAGGGTTTATCGGGGAGCTGTTTTTT
D: TRBD1; length: 13; J: TRBJ1-3; V: TRBV2; size: -; CDR3: CARGTADGNTIYF; DNA: TGTGCCAGGGGGACAGCCGATGGAAACACCATATATTTT
D: -; length: 15; J: TRBJ1-2; V: TRBV28; size: once; CDR3: CASSRVGITNYGYTF; DNA: TGTGCCAGCAGCCGCGTCGGGATTACTAACTATGGCTACACCTTC
D: TRBD1; length: 15; J: TRBJ2-3; V: TRBV9; size: -; CDR3: CASSPLQGSTDTQYF; DNA: TGTGCCAGCAGCCCTTTACAGGGGAGCACAGATACGCAGTATTTT
D: -; length: 14; J: TRBJ2-3; V: TRBV9; size: -; CDR3: CASVGQSSTDTQYF; DNA: TGTGCCAGCGTAGGACAGTCTAGCACAGATACGCAGTATTTT
D: -; length: 14; J: TRBJ1-1; V: TRBV19; size: -; CDR3: CASSLLDMNTEAFF; DNA: TGTGCCAGTAGTCTACTGGACATGAACACTGAAGCTTTCTTT
D: TRBD1; length: 16; J: TRBJ2-7; V: TRBV5-4; size: once; CDR3: CASTEAPGQVAYEQYF; DNA: TGTGCCAGCACCGAAGCCCCGGGACAGGTCGCCTACGAGCAGTACTTC
D: -; length: 12; J: TRBJ2-2; V: TRBV27; size: few; CDR3: CASSFNRGELFF; DNA: TGTGCCAGCAGTTTCAACAGGGGGGAGCTGTTTTTT
D: -; length: 14; J: TRBJ2-3; V: TRBV9; size: -; CDR3: CASSVRSSTDTQYF; DNA: TGTGCCAGCAGCGTAAGGTCTAGTACAGATACGCAGTATTTT
D: -; length: 15; J: TRBJ1-2; V: TRBV7-9; size: -; CDR3: CASSPAGMRSYGYTF; DNA: TGTGCCAGCAGCCCCGCCGGGATGAGGTCCTATGGCTACACCTTC
D: TRBD1; length: 13; J: TRBJ1-1; V: TRBV30; size: -; CDR3: CACGRDSNTEAFF; DNA: TGTGCCTGTGGCCGGGACAGTAACACTGAAGCTTTCTTT
D: -; length: 13; J: TRBJ1-4; V: TRBV30; size: -; CDR3: CAWSVPASEKLFF; DNA: TGTGCCTGGAGTGTACCAGCGAGTGAAAAACTGTTTTTT
D: TRBD1; length: 16; J: TRBJ2-1; V: TRBV9; size: -; CDR3: CASSSQGQGTYNEQFF; DNA: TGTGCCAGCAGCTCCCAGGGACAGGGGACCTACAATGAGCAGTTCTTC
D: TRBD1; length: 16; J: TRBJ1-2; V: TRBV9; size: -; CDR3: CASSVAPQGAYYGYTF; DNA: TGTGCCAGCAGCGTAGCTCCCCAGGGGGCTTACTATGGCTACACCTTC
D: -; length: 13; J: TRBJ1-5; V: TRBV15; size: -; CDR3: CATQQGYNQPQHF; DNA: TGTGCCACCCAACAGGGCTACAATCAGCCCCAGCATTTT
D: -; length: 11; J: TRBJ1-2; V: TRBV29-1; size: few; CDR3: CSVPFGGGYTF; DNA: TGCAGCGTTCCCTTTGGGGGGGGCTACACCTTC
D: -; length: 11; J: TRBJ2-7; V: TRBV7-2; size: -; CDR3: CASSFLQEQYF; DNA: TGTGCCAGCAGCTTCCTTCAGGAGCAGTACTTC
D: -; length: 13; J: TRBJ1-1; V: TRBV18; size: -; CDR3: CASSGLGATEAFF; DNA: TGTGCCAGCTCAGGGCTTGGGGCCACTGAAGCTTTCTTT
D: TRBD2; length: 14; J: TRBJ2-7; V: TRBV6-1; size: few; CDR3: CASSSGGSIYEQYF; DNA: TGTGCCAGCTCAAGCGGGGGATCTATCTACGAGCAGTACTTC
D: -; length: 14; J: TRBJ1-1; V: TRBV30; size: -; CDR3: CAWSSGGGNTEAFF; DNA: TGTGCCTGGAGTTCGGGGGGAGGAAACACTGAAGCTTTCTTT
D: TRBD2; length: 16; J: TRBJ2-7; V: TRBV28; size: -; CDR3: CASTQTRLAGSYEQYF; DNA: TGTGCCAGCACCCAAACCCGGCTAGCGGGATCCTACGAGCAGTACTTC
D: TRBD2; length: 14; J: TRBJ2-1; V: TRBV6-1; size: -; CDR3: CASWRDYSRMEQFF; DNA: TGTGCCAGCTGGCGGGACTACAGTCGGATGGAGCAGTTCTTC
D: TRBD1; length: 16; J: TRBJ1-2; V: TRBV18; size: -; CDR3: CASSPAMGQGARGYTF; DNA: TGTGCCAGCTCACCAGCTATGGGACAGGGGGCTCGCGGCTACACCTTC
D: -; length: 13; J: TRBJ2-5; V: TRBV5-5; size: -; CDR3: CASSLDGSGTQYF; DNA: TGTGCCAGCAGCTTGGATGGTAGCGGGACCCAGTACTTC
D: -; length: 14; J: TRBJ1-1; V: TRBV27; size: -; CDR3: CASSLSPGGTEAFF; DNA: TGTGCCAGCAGTTTATCCCCCGGGGGGACTGAAGCTTTCTTT
D: -; length: 11; J: TRBJ1-2; V: TRBV6-5; size: few; CDR3: CAARGAGGYTF; DNA: TGTGCCGCCCGGGGGGCCGGGGGCTACACCTTC
D: TRBD2; length: 15; J: TRBJ2-7; V: TRBV10-2; size: -; CDR3: CASSEGLAEYYEQYF; DNA: TGCGCCAGCAGTGAAGGACTAGCGGAATACTACGAGCAGTACTTC
D: -; length: 17; J: TRBJ1-1; V: TRBV9; size: -; CDR3: CASSVVVAGIRNTEAFF; DNA: TGTGCCAGCAGCGTAGTGGTGGCGGGTATCAGGAACACTGAAGCTTTCTTT
D: -; length: 14; J: TRBJ2-7; V: TRBV27; size: -; CDR3: CASSLELAAGWQYF; DNA: TGTGCCAGCAGTTTGGAACTAGCAGCCGGGTGGCAGTACTTC
D: TRBD1; length: 16; J: TRBJ1-2; V: TRBV5-1; size: -; CDR3: CASSLEPLRGPGGYTF; DNA: TGCGCCAGCAGCTTGGAACCCCTGAGGGGGCCGGGAGGCTACACCTTC
D: TRBD2; length: 14; J: TRBJ2-7; V: TRBV6-1; size: -; CDR3: CASRKPGTKLEQYF; DNA: TGTGCCAGCAGAAAACCGGGGACTAAACTCGAGCAGTACTTC
D: -; length: 13; J: TRBJ1-1; V: TRBV11-3; size: -; CDR3: CASSLGLNTEAFF; DNA: TGTGCCAGCAGCCTGGGGCTGAACACTGAAGCTTTCTTT
D: -; length: 15; J: TRBJ2-5; V: TRBV5-1; size: -; CDR3: CASSYGTASRETQYF; DNA: TGCGCCAGCAGCTACGGGACTGCGAGTCGGGAGACCCAGTACTTC